This entry lists 7 T cell receptor beta chains sequenced from one sample in a study of blood T cell repertoires in COVID-19. Libraries were prepared by immunoSEQ multiplex PCR; TCRdb keeps only in-frame clonotypes and omits some of them. The repertoire includes a few hundred thousand clones, more than 75% of them detected once, and about 1.7% sits in the top ten. The sample was peripheral blood. The receptors originated from a woman aged 50 to 60 with acute or convalescent COVID-19.

The chain joins TRBV21-1 to TRBJ2-7; the listed D gene, TRBD1, was not tested against the DNA. TRBV21-1 is flagged as a pseudogene. CDR3 length: 15 amino acids. CDR3 region: CASSHETGDTYEQYF. The CDR3, as DNA: TGTGCCAGCAGTCACGAGACAGGGGACACCTACGAGCAGTACTTC.

The chain recombines TRBV4-3 with TRBJ1-1; 11 bases map to TRBD1. This CDR3 is built from 14 residues. Unmatched junction bases numbered 3, after V lost 4 bases and J lost 5 bases. Germline CDR1 LGHNA, CDR2 YSLEER. As DNA, the CDR3 is TGCGCCAGCAGCCCAGGGACAGGGGGAACTGAAGCTTTCTTT. This sequence encodes CASSPGTGGTEAFF.

The chain combines TRBV6-2 or TRBV6-3 with TRBJ1-2; TRBD1 matches 7 bases. The CDR3 has 15 amino acids. V was pared by 6 bases and J by 6 bases, with 13 bases of the junction left unmatched. Per germline, CDR1 MNHEY and CDR2 SVGEGT. CDR3 amino acids: CASSFRQGSMHGYTF. CDR3 coding DNA: TGTGCCAGCAGCTTTAGACAGGGATCGATGCATGGCTACACCTTC.

The chain couples TRBV7-3 to TRBJ2-5, with 7 positions matching TRBD1. Unmatched junction bases numbered 11, after V lost 5 bases and J lost 5 bases. The CDR3 has 15 amino acids. Germline CDR1 SGHTA, CDR2 FQGTGA. This CDR3 is CASSLYRGLGETQYF. In DNA, the CDR3 is TGTGCCAGCAGCCTCTACAGGGGCCTAGGGGAGACCCAGTACTTC.

The CDR3 DNA follows: TGTGCCAGCAAGACTGTAAGCGGCTACACCTTC. Its protein is CASKTVSGYTF. The chain combines TRBV12-3 or TRBV12-4 with TRBJ1-2; no definite D call. The CDR3 totals 11 residues. Deletions cut 7 bases from V and 8 bases from J, with 11 bases between.

The V call is TRBV29-1, the J call TRBJ2-7, with TRBD1 identical over 8 bases. V trimming: 0 bases; J trimming: 12 bases; junction bases outside the gene matches: 10. Germline V lookup: CDR1 SQVTM, CDR2 ANQGSEA. This CDR3 is built from 13 residues. The DNA for the CDR3 is TGCAGCGTTGAAGACTTAACAGGGGGTAAAGTGTACTTC. This sequence encodes CSVEDLTGGKVYF.

The chain uses TRBV30 and TRBJ2-3, with unresolved D. V was pared by 0 bases and J by 5 bases, with 9 bases between. There are 13 residues in the CDR3. Germline V gene lookup returns CDR1 GTSNPN and CDR2 SVGIG (reference sequence). The CDR3 DNA sequence: TGTGCCTGGAGTGTACTGTGGAGAGATACGCAGTATTTT. Residues: CAWSVLWRDTQYF.